This T cell receptor beta chain was documented in a study of beta chain features in type 1 diabetes. This clone was found a few times. Its target is not known. This CDR3 contains 14 residues. The trim removed 5 bases at V and 7 bases at J, leaving 10 bases unmatched. Germline assignment: CDR1 MDHEN and CDR2 SYDVKM. Isolated RNA was reverse transcribed in full, so expressed TCRB transcripts were sequenced. The repertoire was sequenced with immunoSEQ multiplex PCR; TCRdb's copy has only in-frame clones and lacks some. The sample lists hundreds of thousands of clones; roughly an eighth were seen once. Study-level points and caveats: There were fewer insertions and more deletions at the VDJ junctions of type 1 diabetes patients. Patients with Type 1 diabetes showed moderately but significantly shorter TCRB CDR3s in all four CD4+ subsets.

CD4+ cells of the naive, central memory, regulatory and stem cell-like memory types were sorted via CD45RO/CCR7/CD25/CD127/CD95/CD27. Sorted populations all had greater than 95% purity. The chain joins TRBV28 to TRBJ1-1; 7 bases agree with TRBD1. Sequenced sample: naive CD4+ T cells from blood. The origin of this receptor is a young man with type 1 diabetes. The CDR3 is CASSPSTGKGEAFF. CDR3 bases: TGTGCCAGCAGTCCATCGACAGGGAAGGGTGAAGCTTTCTTT.